These 7 T cell receptor beta chains originate from one sample sequenced in a study of response to subunit inactivated influenza vaccine listed by TCRdb under 2018. To prepare the library, RT-PCR was applied. Sequencing instrument: Illumina HiSeq 2500. TCRdb reworked the public reads: Q25 trimming with fastp, MiXCR clone assembly, productive beta chains retained. Rows are unified per CDR3 protein, each entry keeping the most common DNA and genes. The sample table contains around 600,000 distinct CDR3 sequences; only one count was recorded for about 10% of them. Together, the top ten hold approximately 10% of the sample. These data were likewise used in another study, on T cells expressing NK-cell markers. The second study, in turn, reports: TCR beta cDNA libraries were made by 5'RACE template switching that added a universal primer site and unique molecular identifiers.

This specimen consisted of PBMCs from blood, obtained on the day of vaccination. These receptors all come from a man in his fifties or sixties who received an inactivated influenza vaccine. Donor details come from another sample of the same person, matched by shared clones.

The chain carries TRBV19 and TRBJ1-1, with D unresolved. V gave up 8 bases and J gave up 3 bases, with 13 bases separating them. The CDR3 is 13 residues long. Germline V lookup: CDR1 LNHDA, CDR2 SQIVND (reference sequence). The CDR3: CASFPRMHTEAFF. The CDR3 DNA follows: TGTGCCAGTTTCCCCCGTATGCACACTGAAGCTTTCTTT.

This clonotype came up many times. The chain is built from TRBV7-8 and TRBJ1-6; 10 bases agree with TRBD1. Germline CDR1 SGHVS, CDR2 FQNEAQ. Germline trimming cut 5 bases from V and 7 bases from J; bases unmatched to any gene: 5. CDR3 length: 15 amino acids. CDR3 DNA sequence: TGTGCCAGCAGCGATCCGGGACAGGGGAATTCACCCCTCCACTTT. It encodes CASSDPGQGNSPLHF.

The V gene is TRBV5-1, the J gene TRBJ2-7, with TRBD1 matching over 7 bases. This CDR3 contains 15 residues. Trimming took 0 bases from V and 2 from J; bases not matched to a gene: 5. Germline V gene sequence: CDR1 SGHRS, CDR2 YFSETQ. CDR3 loop: CASSLESGGAYEQYF. Here the CDR3 DNA reads TGCGCCAGCAGCTTGGAGTCAGGGGGTGCCTACGAGCAGTACTTC.

This clonotype came up many times. The V and J genes are TRBV4-1 and TRBJ2-1, with 7 positions matching TRBD2. The CDR3 sequence is 18 residues long. Germline V gene lookup returns CDR1 MGHRA and CDR2 YSYEKL. Trimming removed 3 bases from V and 0 bases from J; junction bases left unmatched: 11. CDR3 nucleotides: TGCGCCAGCAGCCACCCAAGGGACTACCCGAGCTCCTACAATGAGCAGTTCTTC. This sequence encodes CASSHPRDYPSSYNEQFF.

This clonotype was seen a few times. V usage is TRBV29-1 and J usage is TRBJ2-2; D is unresolved. The CDR3 runs to 12 residues. V lost 4 bases and J 2 bases, leaving 5 bases between the germline ends. The germline V gene has CDR1 SQVTM and CDR2 ANQGSEA. In nucleotides, the CDR3 is TGCAGCGTTGTCTCTAACACCGGGGAGCTGTTTTTT. It is translated as CSVVSNTGELFF.

This clonotype has just a few counts. This chain joins TRBV12-3 or TRBV12-4 and TRBJ1-5, with TRBD1 as a possible D gene (5 bases). Trimming took 8 bases from V and 6 from J, leaving 17 bases between them. There are 14 residues in the CDR3. CDR3 protein: CASAGAGSSQPQHF. In nucleotides, the CDR3 is TGTGCCAGCGCTGGGGCAGGGTCCAGTCAGCCCCAGCATTTT.

The V gene is TRBV12-3 or TRBV12-4, the J gene TRBJ1-2, with D possibly being TRBD1 (5 bases). CDR3 length: 13 amino acids. The CDR3 spells CAVTRGLNYGYTF. The CDR3 DNA follows: TGTGCAGTAACGCGGGGGTTAAACTATGGCTACACCTTC.